A selection of T cell receptor beta chains follows, all from one sample in a study of blood T cell repertoires in COVID-19. Sequencing was performed with immunoSEQ multiplex PCR; in TCRdb, only in-frame clones are kept and a portion is missing. The table includes 150,000 to 200,000 clones, roughly 76% detected once. The sequenced sample was peripheral blood. The source is a woman aged 40-49 years with COVID-19, enrolled during active disease. Both conserved end residues are part of each CDR3. A D gene is named only where the DNA matches it firmly. Clone size is shown for a subset of rows, as once, few, many or a class of expanded clone.

TRBD1 | TRBJ1-1 | TRBV18 | once | CASSPKGQGAHYAEAFF | TGTGCCAGCTCACCAAAAGGACAGGGGGCGCATTACGCTGAAGCTTTCTTT
. | TRBJ2-2 | TRBV3-1/TRBV3-2 | . | CASSQAGGLTGELFF | TGTGCCAGCAGCCAAGCGGGGGGCCTCACCGGGGAGCTGTTTTTT
. | TRBJ2-3 | TRBV3-1/TRBV3-2 | . | CASSQGRGDTQYF | TGTGCCAGCAGCCAAGGAAGAGGTGATACGCAGTATTTT
TRBD1 | TRBJ2-2 | TRBV14 | . | CASSRQLTGPNTGELFF | TGTGCCAGCAGCCGCCAACTGACAGGGCCCAACACCGGGGAGCTGTTTTTT
TRBD1 | TRBJ1-5 | TRBV6-4 | . | CASSDPPGDRLNQPQHF | TGTGCCAGCAGTGACCCCCCAGGGGACAGGTTAAATCAGCCCCAGCATTTT
. | TRBJ1-3 | TRBV12-3/TRBV12-4 | . | CASSSVAGNTIYF | TGTGCCAGCAGTTCTGTAGCTGGAAACACCATATATTTT
. | TRBJ2-3 | TRBV2 | . | CASSEDAGRRTDTQYF | TGTGCCAGCAGTGAAGACGCGGGTCGACGCACAGATACGCAGTATTTT
. | TRBJ1-2 | TRBV6-2/TRBV6-3 | once | CASSSETVYSGYTF | TGTGCCAGCAGTTCCGAAACTGTTTACTCCGGCTACACCTTC
. | TRBJ1-6 | TRBV27 | few | CASSIRPPVAGNSPLHF | TGTGCCAGCAGTATTCGCCCCCCGGTCGCGGGGAATTCACCCCTCCACTTT
TRBD1 | TRBJ1-3 | TRBV7-9 | few | CASSPWTGAGNTIYF | TGTGCCAGCAGCCCTTGGACAGGAGCTGGAAACACCATATATTTT
. | TRBJ2-2 | TRBV29-1 | . | CSAPQGTGELFF | TGCAGCGCCCCTCAGGGTACCGGGGAGCTGTTTTTT
. | TRBJ1-3 | TRBV9 | . | CASSAGSGNTIYF | TGTGCCAGCAGCGCAGGGTCTGGAAACACCATATATTTT
TRBD1 | TRBJ2-5 | TRBV6-5 | . | CASIGGTGLETQYF | TGTGCCAGCATCGGCGGGACAGGGTTAGAGACCCAGTACTTC
. | TRBJ1-2 | TRBV3-1/TRBV3-2 | once | CASSQHTAASGYTF | TGTGCCAGCAGCCAACATACAGCGGCGAGCGGCTACACCTTC
. | TRBJ2-7 | TRBV19 | once | CASSAGPKNYEQYF | TGTGCCAGTAGTGCAGGGCCCAAGAACTACGAGCAGTACTTC
TRBD1 | TRBJ2-2 | TRBV4-1 | . | CASNKIGQGGRTGELFF | TGCGCCAGCAACAAAATTGGACAGGGAGGTCGGACCGGGGAGCTGTTTTTT
. | TRBJ2-1 | TRBV9 | . | CASGDLDEQFF | TGTGCCAGCGGGGACTTGGATGAGCAGTTCTTC
. | TRBJ2-2 | TRBV27 | . | CASSLTPGQANTGELFF | TGTGCCAGCAGTTTAACCCCGGGACAAGCGAACACCGGGGAGCTGTTTTTT
. | TRBJ2-7 | TRBV28 | few | CASSSPGGSVTYEQYF | TGTGCCAGCAGTTCCCCCGGGGGTTCCGTGACCTACGAGCAGTACTTC
TRBD2 | TRBJ2-5 | TRBV2 | . | CASSEVAGGETQYF | TGTGCCAGCAGTGAAGTGGCGGGAGGGGAGACCCAGTACTTC
. | TRBJ1-1 | TRBV9 | . | CASSVNPGGGEGSGLTEAFF | TGTGCCAGCAGCGTAAATCCTGGGGGGGGAGAAGGCTCTGGGCTCACTGAAGCTTTCTTT
. | TRBJ2-5 | TRBV4-2 | . | CASSQVAAGRGETQYF | TGTGCCAGCAGCCAAGTCGCCGCGGGGCGTGGGGAGACCCAGTACTTC
. | TRBJ2-1 | TRBV10-3 | . | CAISEPVGVSNEQFF | TGTGCCATCAGTGAGCCGGTGGGAGTTAGCAATGAGCAGTTCTTC
TRBD2 | TRBJ2-3 | TRBV19 | . | CASSPGLAHTDTQYF | TGTGCCAGTAGTCCGGGACTAGCACACACAGATACGCAGTATTTT
. | TRBJ2-7 | TRBV11-1 | . | CASSLEVTILSYEQYF | TGTGCCAGCAGCTTAGAGGTGACTATATTGTCCTACGAGCAGTACTTC
. | TRBJ2-6 | TRBV9 | . | CASSSRAANSFSGANVLTF | TGTGCCAGCTCCTCCAGGGCAGCGAATTCTTTCTCTGGGGCCAACGTCCTGACTTTC
. | TRBJ2-5 | TRBV4-1 | . | CASSHPRRETQYF | TGCGCCAGCAGCCACCCGCGGAGAGAGACCCAGTACTTC
. | TRBJ1-2 | TRBV6-5 | . | CASSKPASYGYTF | TGTGCCAGCAGCAAGCCGGCTAGCTATGGCTACACCTTC
TRBD2 | TRBJ2-3 | TRBV7-9 | few | CASSFKLAGVTDTQYF | TGTGCCAGCAGCTTCAAACTAGCGGGAGTTACAGATACGCAGTATTTT
. | TRBJ1-2 | TRBV11-2 | . | CASSLGGTRGARGYTF | TGTGCCAGCAGCTTAGGAGGCACGCGGGGGGCCCGTGGCTACACCTTC
. | TRBJ1-1 | TRBV27 | . | CASSSNGAPMNTEAFF | TGTGCCAGCAGTTCAAATGGGGCGCCCATGAACACTGAAGCTTTCTTT
. | TRBJ2-5 | TRBV9 | . | CASSVESRQETQYF | TGTGCCAGCAGCGTAGAGTCGCGGCAAGAGACCCAGTACTTC
. | TRBJ1-1 | TRBV11-2 | . | CASSLRGHSQNTEAFF | TGTGCCAGCAGCTTACGCGGACACTCCCAGAACACTGAAGCTTTCTTT
. | TRBJ1-3 | TRBV25-1 | . | CASSDRIGNTIYF | TGTGCCAGCAGTGACCGTATCGGAAACACCATATATTTT
. | TRBJ2-1 | TRBV6-5 | . | CASSYNGGTTYNEQFF | TGTGCCAGCAGTTACAACGGCGGAACCACATACAATGAGCAGTTCTTC
. | TRBJ1-1 | TRBV27 | . | CASSSIRASTEAFF | TGTGCCAGCAGTTCGATCAGGGCCTCGACTGAAGCTTTCTTT
TRBD2 | TRBJ2-2 | TRBV29-1 | . | CSVVPSGLGELFF | TGCAGCGTTGTGCCTAGCGGGTTAGGGGAGCTGTTTTTT
. | TRBJ1-2 | TRBV7-2 | many | CASSSYLETESGTF | TGTGCCAGCAGCTCCTATCTCGAAACAGAATCGGGGACCTTC